This paragraph reports one T cell receptor (beta chain). This record comes from a study of blood T cell repertoires in COVID-19. In the original analysis: Nucleated cell counts were estimated from reference gene primer amplification. This table comes from immunoSEQ multiplex PCR, and its TCRdb copy is limited to in-frame clones, with some not included. V, J and clone size are taken as reported in that table, and D and trimming were inferred from the DNA itself. The sample consists of 400,000 or so clones, over 75% of them appearing once. V was shortened by 3 bases and J by 4 bases, with 12 bases between the two germline ends. The CDR3 totals 13 residues. Germline V gene sequence: CDR1 SQVTM, CDR2 ANQGSEA.

The chain uses TRBV29-1 and TRBJ1-2; D not resolved. The sequencing input was PBMCs or T cells enriched from blood (not recorded which). This TCR was sampled from a man in his thirties or forties who had recovered from COVID-19. The CDR3 DNA reads TGCAGCGTTGACTCGACACGCTCCTATGGCTACACCTTC. It yields the protein CSVDSTRSYGYTF.